The rows below give T cell receptor beta chains drawn from one sample of a study of shared clonotypes between healthy human individuals. Libraries were prepared by immunoSEQ multiplex PCR; TCRdb keeps only in-frame clonotypes and omits some of them. The sample holds over 950,000 clones; around 77% are singletons and the top ten take 0.7% to 0.95%. Input material: memory CD4+ T cells from PBMCs. Receptors originate from a man aged 18 to 35 in good health. Some clones in this sample may be carry-over from other donors' samples. The CDR3 runs from the conserved cysteine through the conserved F or W. A D gene is named only where the DNA matches it firmly. Size values are once, few and many counts, or a class for expanded clones, and some rows have none.

size,D,J,V,CDR3,DNA
NA,TRBD1,TRBJ1-2,TRBV28,CASTRQGSGGYTF,TGTGCCAGCACGAGACAGGGGAGTGGTGGCTACACCTTC
NA,NA,TRBJ1-3,TRBV4-2,CASSQGRTDSGNTIYF,TGTGCCAGCAGCCAAGGAAGGACAGACAGTGGAAACACCATATATTTT
NA,TRBD2,TRBJ2-7,TRBV15,CATSRGLAGSEQYF,TGTGCCACCAGCAGAGGACTAGCGGGATCGGAGCAGTACTTC
NA,NA,TRBJ1-2,TRBV7-9,CASSLGAVWFTF,TGTGCCAGCAGCTTAGGCGCGGTGTGGTTCACCTTC
NA,TRBD1,TRBJ2-7,TRBV6-1,CASSFMWDSPYEQYF,TGTGCCAGCAGCTTCATGTGGGACAGCCCCTACGAGCAGTACTTC
NA,NA,TRBJ2-5,TRBV4-1,CASSREGFSGTQYF,TGCGCCAGCAGCCGTGAAGGGTTCTCAGGGACCCAGTACTTC
NA,TRBD1,TRBJ2-7,TRBV28,CASSLSGTGAYEQYF,TGTGCCAGCAGTTTAAGTGGGACAGGGGCCTACGAGCAGTACTTC
NA,TRBD1,TRBJ1-4,TRBV5-1,CASSLVQGGPVNEKLFF,TGCGCCAGCAGCTTGGTACAGGGGGGACCAGTGAATGAAAAACTGTTTTTT
NA,TRBD2,TRBJ2-3,TRBV5-1,CASSSSPGGSGTDTQYF,TGCGCCAGCAGCTCCTCCCCGGGAGGTAGTGGCACAGATACGCAGTATTTT
NA,NA,TRBJ2-2,TRBV19,CASSMRGPNTGELFF,TGTGCCAGTAGTATGAGAGGACCCAACACCGGGGAGCTGTTTTTT
NA,NA,TRBJ1-3,TRBV14,CASSQRQRSSGNTIYF,TGTGCCAGCAGCCAACGACAGAGGAGCTCTGGAAACACCATATATTTT
once,NA,TRBJ2-4,TRBV9,CASSVSWAKNIQYF,TGTGCCAGCAGCGTATCTTGGGCCAAAAACATTCAGTACTTC
once,NA,TRBJ1-3,TRBV30,CAWSLTPLSGNTIYF,TGTGCCTGGAGTTTAACACCTCTCTCTGGAAACACCATATATTTT
NA,NA,TRBJ1-5,TRBV28,CASTPGVRMNQPQHF,TGTGCCAGCACCCCGGGGGTGCGGATGAATCAGCCCCAGCATTTT
NA,NA,TRBJ2-2,TRBV14,CASTRYPTGELFF,TGTGCCAGCACCCGTTACCCGACCGGGGAGCTGTTTTTT
NA,TRBD2,TRBJ2-7,TRBV7-9,CASSFSGGTSYPLEQYF,TGTGCCAGCAGCTTCTCGGGGGGTACATCTTACCCCCTCGAGCAGTACTTC
few,NA,TRBJ1-4,TRBV28,CASSSRRGRDEKLFF,TGTGCCAGCTCCAGCCGACGGGGAAGAGATGAAAAACTGTTTTTT
NA,NA,TRBJ2-1,TRBV5-1,CASSSPGSLFEQFF,TGCGCCAGCAGCTCGCCGGGATCCCTTTTTGAGCAGTTCTTC
NA,NA,TRBJ1-5,TRBV20-1,CSARDNQPQHF,TGCAGCGCCCGTGACAATCAGCCCCAGCATTTT
NA,TRBD1,TRBJ2-7,TRBV5-1,CASSSQGGQGGYEQYF,TGCGCCAGCAGCTCCCAAGGGGGACAGGGAGGCTACGAGCAGTACTTC
NA,TRBD2,TRBJ2-1,TRBV28,CASNLGSSGIYNEQFF,TGTGCCAGCAACTTAGGGTCTAGCGGGATTTACAATGAGCAGTTCTTC
NA,NA,TRBJ1-5,TRBV5-1,CASSLDSTVQPQHF,TGCGCCAGCAGCTTGGACAGCACGGTGCAGCCCCAGCATTTT
NA,TRBD2,TRBJ2-7,TRBV6-5,CASGRGGMDEQYF,TGTGCCAGCGGTCGGGGGGGTATGGACGAGCAGTACTTC
NA,NA,TRBJ2-3,TRBV7-8,CASSSGGLSTDTQYF,TGTGCCAGCAGCTCCGGGGGGCTTAGCACAGATACGCAGTATTTT
NA,TRBD2,TRBJ2-2,TRBV18,CASSPEGLAGYTGELFF,TGTGCCAGCTCACCCGAGGGACTAGCGGGATACACCGGGGAGCTGTTTTTT
NA,NA,TRBJ1-1,TRBV28,CASSQSGNTEAFF,TGTGCCAGCAGCCAATCCGGGAACACTGAAGCTTTCTTT
NA,TRBD2,TRBJ2-5,TRBV7-2,CASRGGETQYF,TGTGCCAGCCGGGGGGGAGAGACCCAGTACTTC
NA,TRBD1,TRBJ2-7,TRBV18,CASSPDRVSSYEQYF,TGTGCCAGCTCACCCGACAGGGTAAGCTCCTACGAGCAGTACTTC
once,TRBD2,TRBJ2-5,TRBV14,CASSQDLILSGTADETQYF,TGTGCCAGCAGCCAAGACCTTATCCTTAGCGGGACCGCCGATGAGACCCAGTACTTC
NA,NA,TRBJ1-4,TRBV18,CASSPVRDEKLFF,TGTGCCAGCTCACCGGTCAGGGATGAAAAACTGTTTTTT
few,NA,TRBJ1-5,TRBV27,CASSQLARFNQPQHF,TGTGCCAGCAGTCAACTCGCCAGATTCAATCAGCCCCAGCATTTT
NA,TRBD1,TRBJ1-1,TRBV29-1,CSVGQDNTEAFF,TGCAGCGTCGGACAGGACAACACTGAAGCTTTCTTT
NA,TRBD1,TRBJ1-1,TRBV7-6,CASSLGGTGRTYTEAFF,TGTGCCAGCAGCTTAGGAGGGACAGGTAGAACGTACACTGAAGCTTTCTTT
NA,NA,TRBJ1-5,TRBV2,CASTSAQGPQEPQHF,TGTGCCAGCACCTCAGCCCAGGGGCCCCAGGAGCCCCAGCATTTT
NA,NA,TRBJ1-1,TRBV5-1,CASSSDRLGNTEAFF,TGCGCCAGCAGCTCCGATAGACTGGGGAACACTGAAGCTTTCTTT
NA,TRBD1,TRBJ2-7,TRBV6-1,CASSTHRGASYEQYF,TGTGCCAGCAGTACACACAGGGGTGCCTCCTACGAGCAGTACTTC
NA,TRBD1,TRBJ1-1,TRBV12-5,CASGLGQGAVNTEAFF,TGTGCTAGTGGTTTGGGACAGGGGGCGGTAAACACTGAAGCTTTCTTT
NA,TRBD1,TRBJ1-1,TRBV10-3,CASDSGTGNEAFF,TGTGCCTCCGATTCAGGGACAGGAAACGAAGCTTTCTTT
NA,NA,TRBJ2-6,TRBV25-1,CASSKSVGANVLTF,TGTGCCAGCTCAAAGAGTGTAGGGGCCAACGTCCTGACTTTC
NA,NA,TRBJ2-1,TRBV2,CASNSGYSYNEQFF,TGTGCCAGTAATAGCGGTTACTCCTACAATGAGCAGTTCTTC
NA,NA,TRBJ1-4,TRBV27,CASSLQGNEKLFF,TGTGCCAGCAGTTTACAGGGGAATGAAAAACTGTTTTTT
once,TRBD1,TRBJ2-1,TRBV5-1,CASTIQGIRGQYNEQFF,TGCGCCAGCACCATACAGGGAATACGGGGACAGTACAATGAGCAGTTCTTC
few,NA,TRBJ1-5,TRBV4-2,CASSPEGSQPQHF,TGTGCCAGCAGCCCCGAGGGAAGTCAGCCCCAGCATTTT
NA,TRBD1,TRBJ1-5,TRBV28,CASLTPGQGARSNQPQHF,TGTGCCAGCCTTACCCCGGGACAGGGGGCGCGCAGCAATCAGCCCCAGCATTTT
NA,NA,TRBJ2-5,TRBV7-9,CASSPPPQGQETQYF,TGTGCCAGCAGCCCACCCCCACAGGGTCAAGAGACCCAGTACTTC
NA,NA,TRBJ2-3,TRBV30,CAWSVLYTDTQYF,TGTGCCTGGAGTGTATTGTACACAGATACGCAGTATTTT
NA,NA,TRBJ2-7,TRBV5-1,CASSLGSSGTSYEQYF,TGCGCCAGCAGCTTGGGGTCCAGCGGGACATCCTACGAGCAGTACTTC
few,NA,TRBJ1-4,TRBV28,CASSLGGTNEKLFF,TGTGCCAGCAGTTTAGGGGGGACTAATGAAAAACTGTTTTTT
NA,NA,TRBJ2-2,TRBV6-5,CASMFGRATGELFF,TGTGCCAGCATGTTCGGCAGGGCAACCGGGGAGCTGTTTTTT
NA,NA,TRBJ2-1,TRBV9,CASSPTPFSYNEQFF,TGTGCCAGCAGCCCGACCCCTTTCTCCTACAATGAGCAGTTCTTC
few,NA,TRBJ1-6,TRBV30,CAWSGGITASPLHF,TGTGCCTGGAGTGGGGGTATTACCGCTTCACCCCTCCACTTT
NA,NA,TRBJ2-5,TRBV5-1,CASRPGAGETQYF,TGCGCCAGCAGGCCCGGGGCTGGAGAGACCCAGTACTTC
NA,NA,TRBJ2-7,TRBV5-1,CASSFDGDFGGYF,TGCGCCAGCAGCTTCGACGGAGACTTTGGAGGGTACTTC
once,NA,TRBJ1-1,TRBV19,CASSIVGAWGTEAFF,TGTGCCAGTAGTATAGTGGGCGCGTGGGGGACGGAAGCTTTCTTT
NA,TRBD2,TRBJ2-7,TRBV7-2,CASSLSSGATLYEQYF,TGTGCCAGCAGCTTATCTAGCGGGGCCACTCTTTACGAGCAGTACTTC